This T cell receptor (beta chain) was retrieved from a study of cytomegalovirus exposure and HLA in healthy donors. Findings and caveats of the study: A few CMV-associated chains were confirmed in vitro to be specific for CMV antigens. The TCR clusters that emerged in the first cohort tended, a later analysis found, to co-occur in the roughly 120 validation repertoires. According to the study, roughly 160 TCR beta chains were cytomegalovirus-associated.

Sequencing used immunoSEQ multiplex PCR; TCRdb keeps in-frame clones, though not all of them. The table lists roughly 300,000 clones, about nine tenths of them singletons, with around 0.84% in the top ten. The germline V gene encodes CDR1 LGHNA and CDR2 YSLEER. The CDR3 loop spans 15 amino acids. Trimming left V 0 bases short and J 3 bases short, with 12 bases between. About this clone itself: The antigen is not known.

The source is a woman aged 18-29 years in good health and CMV-seronegative. V and J are TRBV4-3 and TRBJ2-7; D gene ambiguous. The sequencing sample was made of PBMCs. DNA for the CDR3: TGCGCCAGCAGCCAAGACCGACTGAACCTCTACGAGCAGTACTTC. As protein: CASSQDRLNLYEQYF.